One and the same sample provided the 12 T cell receptor beta chains below, sequenced in a study. TCRdb used MiXCR to reprocess the 5' RACE reads, holding one entry per CDR3 protein. The sample yields 30,000 to 40,000 distinct CDR3 sequences, about 25% seen once. The specimen sequenced was naive CD4+ T cells sorted from a lymph node. Subset specified: naive CD4+ T cells, CD4+CD45RA+CD25-. The source of these receptors is a female donor with breast cancer.

The chain carries TRBV7-2 and TRBJ2-5, with D perhaps being TRBD1 or TRBD2 (5 bases each). The CDR3 is 14 residues long. V was shortened by 0 bases and J by 1 base, with 6 bases between the two germline ends. Germline V lookup: CDR1 SGHTA, CDR2 FQGNSA. CDR3 protein: CASSLAGTQETQYF. The CDR3 DNA is TGTGCCAGCAGCTTAGCAGGGACCCAAGAGACCCAGTACTTC.

This clonotype was seen more than once but under ten times. The chain joins TRBV27 to TRBJ2-1, with TRBD2 as a possible D gene (6 bases). In germline, CDR1 is MNHEY, CDR2 SMNVEV (reference sequence). Trimming took off 7 bases at V and 3 bases at J, with 16 bases between the two ends. This CDR3 has 15 amino acids. CDR3 coding DNA: TGTGCCAGCACCCAGGGACTCTCTAACTACAATGAGCAGTTCTTC. This sequence encodes CASTQGLSNYNEQFF.

As for this clonotype: A much larger clone lies a single base off, so this may be a read error. CDR3 bases: TGCGCCAGCAGCCAGACAGGGGACTACGAGCGGTACTTC. This translates into CASSQTGDYERYF. This chain uses TRBV4-1 with TRBJ2-7, with a weak D call TRBD1 (8 bases). The CDR3 extends over 13 amino acids. Germline assignment: CDR1 MGHRA and CDR2 YSYEKL.

A note on this clonotype: As the CDR3 is not closed by the conserved phenylalanine or tryptophan, this likely results from a read error. V and J are TRBV7-3 and TRBJ2-1; 9 bases line up with TRBD2. Looked up from germline, CDR1 is SGHTA and CDR2 is FQGTGA. The CDR3 extends over 15 amino acids. DNA of the CDR3: TGTGCCAGCAGCTATTCAGCGGGGGGTTACAATGGGCAGTTCTTG. Protein product: CASSYSAGGYNGQFL.

This chain uses TRBV2 with TRBJ1-2; D is perhaps TRBD1 (6 bases). The CDR3 sequence is 14 residues long. The V gene lost 6 bases and the J gene lost 2 bases, with 13 bases spanning the gap. CDR1 and CDR2 from the germline V gene are SNHLY and FYNNEI. The CDR3 here is CASSPGDNNYGYTF. For the CDR3, the DNA is TGTGCCAGCAGCCCGGGGGACAACAACTATGGCTACACCTTC.

The V gene is TRBV29-1, the J gene TRBJ2-7, with 7 nucleotides matching TRBD1. Germline loops: CDR1 SQVTM, CDR2 ANQGSEA. CDR3 length: 13 residues. Trimming removed 5 bases from V and 1 base from J; junction bases left unmatched: 5. The chain's CDR3 is CSVRGTESYEQYF. The CDR3 DNA reads TGCAGCGTTCGTGGGACAGAATCCTACGAGCAGTACTTC.

The chain couples TRBV12-3 or TRBV12-4 to TRBJ2-1, with TRBD2 matching 12 bases. CDR3 length equals 13 residues. V gave up 6 bases and J gave up 11 bases; unmatched junction bases: 5. CDR3 DNA: TGTGCCAGCAGCCGAGGACTAGCGGGGAAGCAGTTCTTC. Translated: CASSRGLAGKQFF.

The chain is built from TRBV20-1 and TRBJ1-5; D is possibly TRBD1 (6 bases). Germline CDR1 reads DFQATT; CDR2 reads SNEGSKA (reference sequence). The CDR3 is 16 amino acids. V was pared by 3 bases and J by 4 bases, with 19 bases between. Here the CDR3 reads CSARNPTGGYNQPQHF. The CDR3 DNA reads TGCAGTGCTAGGAATCCCACCGGGGGCTATAATCAGCCCCAGCATTTT.

On this clonotype itself: A much larger clone sits a single nucleotide away, making a read error possible. The chain couples TRBV5-1 to TRBJ2-1; no reliable D call. CDR3 length equals 14 residues. In germline, CDR1 is SGHRS, CDR2 YFSETQ. V was shortened by 2 bases and J by 5 bases, with 11 bases between the two germline ends. CDR3 in DNA: TGCGCCAGCAGCTTCTACCCCACAGACAATGAGCAGTTCTTC. Protein: CASSFYPTDNEQFF.

The gene calls are TRBV12-3 or TRBV12-4 and TRBJ1-4; 10 bases line up with TRBD1. With V trimmed by 5 bases and J by 7 bases, 13 bases remained unmatched. The CDR3 runs 17 residues. In DNA form, the CDR3 reads TGTGCCAGCAGTCTCCGGGACAGGGGCATCTGGGGTGAAAAACTGTTTTTT. It specifies CASSLRDRGIWGEKLFF.

V and J are TRBV7-3 and TRBJ2-7; D possibly matches TRBD1 or TRBD2 (6 bases each). Trimming took 1 base from V and 4 from J, leaving 14 bases between them. The CDR3 spans 15 residues. Per the germline V gene, CDR1 is SGHTA and CDR2 is FQGTGA. CDR3 DNA: TGTGCCAGCAGCTTAAACGGAGGGGGTGGTTACGAGCAGTACTTC. It specifies CASSLNGGGGYEQYF.

In its sample, this clonotype ranks as medium-sized. The chain carries TRBV28 and TRBJ1-2; D gene ambiguous. The CDR3 covers 14 residues. The V and J ends lost 4 bases and 4 bases respectively, with 13 bases between them. Germline V gene lookup returns CDR1 MDHEN and CDR2 SYDVKM. The DNA for the CDR3 is TGTGCCAGCAGTTCCCCCGCCAGGTTCTATGGCTACACCTTC. Encoded protein: CASSSPARFYGYTF.